This is a list of T cell receptor beta chains from one sample in a study of long-term antiretroviral therapy in people with HIV. Generated by immunoSEQ multiplex PCR, the TCRdb table keeps only in-frame clones and is missing some. The sample gives over 35,000 clones, about 94% of which show up once; less than 2.5% is in the top ten. Sequencing was performed on unsorted PBMCs, taken 9.2 years after starting antiretroviral therapy. The source of these receptors is a man aged 30-40 years with HIV. CDR3s leave out the opening cysteine and the closing phenylalanine or tryptophan.

J gene: TRBJ2-7
V gene: TRBV4-1
CDR3 length: 14
CDR3 protein: ASSQAVGTTLSEQY

J gene: TRBJ2-6
V gene: TRBV6-5
CDR3 length: 13
CDR3 protein: ASSRVSSGANVLT

J gene: TRBJ1-2
V gene: TRBV27
CDR3 length: 13
CDR3 protein: ASSLAAGGGYGYT

J gene: TRBJ1-1
V gene: TRBV9
CDR3 length: 12
CDR3 protein: ASSVGLLNTEAF

J gene: TRBJ2-1
V gene: TRBV27
CDR3 length: 12
CDR3 protein: ASSLTGGYNEQF

J gene: TRBJ2-5
V gene: TRBV7-6
CDR3 length: 10
CDR3 protein: ASATTGETQY

J gene: TRBJ1-2
V gene: TRBV13
CDR3 length: 13
CDR3 protein: ASSLRGVSGGGYT

J gene: TRBJ2-7
V gene: TRBV29-1
CDR3 length: 11
CDR3 protein: SVRSDLPYEQY

J gene: TRBJ2-3
V gene: TRBV14
CDR3 length: 14
CDR3 protein: ASSQNRGPSTDTQY

J gene: TRBJ2-2
V gene: TRBV5-1
CDR3 length: 13
CDR3 protein: ASSRTSVDTGELF

J gene: TRBJ1-2
V gene: TRBV7-2
CDR3 length: 11
CDR3 protein: ASSLDRAYGYT

J gene: TRBJ1-2
V gene: TRBV5-4
CDR3 length: 12
CDR3 protein: ASERQGRTDGYT

J gene: TRBJ1-6
V gene: TRBV4-1
CDR3 length: 13
CDR3 protein: ASSREISYNSPLH

J gene: TRBJ1-5
V gene: TRBV28
CDR3 length: 13
CDR3 protein: ASSDSLLSNQPQH

J gene: TRBJ2-3
V gene: TRBV7-6
CDR3 length: 12
CDR3 protein: ASSLIEGTDTQY

J gene: TRBJ1-5
V gene: TRBV2
CDR3 length: 11
CDR3 protein: ASSGERDQPQH

J gene: TRBJ2-3
V gene: TRBV7-8
CDR3 length: 16
CDR3 protein: ASSLLSGGANDGDTQY

J gene: TRBJ1-1
V gene: TRBV6-1
CDR3 length: 13
CDR3 protein: ASSVMHWANTEAF

J gene: TRBJ1-2
V gene: TRBV27
CDR3 length: 11
CDR3 protein: ASSLTGVHGYT

J gene: TRBJ2-7
V gene: TRBV7-9
CDR3 length: 13
CDR3 protein: ASSLSGTGTREQY

J gene: TRBJ1-2
V gene: TRBV6-5
CDR3 length: 13
CDR3 protein: ASSYSHRQGNGYT

J gene: TRBJ2-1
V gene: TRBV28
CDR3 length: 11
CDR3 protein: ASRGSSYNEQF

J gene: TRBJ2-6
V gene: TRBV7-7
CDR3 length: 16
CDR3 protein: ASSRRDRDVSGANVLT

J gene: TRBJ1-1
V gene: TRBV12-5
CDR3 length: 11
CDR3 protein: ASGLTPGSEAF

J gene: TRBJ1-5
V gene: TRBV10-3
CDR3 length: 11
CDR3 protein: AVTQGGDQPQH

J gene: TRBJ1-5
V gene: TRBV7-9
CDR3 length: 11
CDR3 protein: ASSPLASQPQH

J gene: TRBJ1-6
V gene: TRBV6-1
CDR3 length: 13
CDR3 protein: ASSVTGTGGTPLH

J gene: TRBJ1-3
V gene: TRBV11-2
CDR3 length: 11
CDR3 protein: ASSQNPQGVIY